What follows are 18 T cell receptor beta chains derived from one specimen sequenced in a study of beta chain features in type 1 diabetes. Regarding the study as a whole: Across all four CD4+ subsets, people with type 1 diabetes showed modestly shorter TCRB CDR3s.

These receptors' antigens are unknown. The authors reverse transcribed all of the isolated RNA, so sequencing captured expressed TCRB transcripts. Using immunoSEQ multiplex PCR, the repertoire was profiled, and TCRdb retains in-frame clones only, with some absent. The table lists about 340,000 clones, 9.3% of them singletons. The material sequenced was central memory CD4+ T cells from blood. These receptors all come from a man aged 30-40 years with type 1 diabetes.

This clone turned up a few times. This sequence joins TRBV11-2 and TRBJ1-1; D ambiguous. CDR3 length: 15 residues. CDR1 is SGHAT and CDR2 is FQNNGV in the germline V gene. V lost 0 bases and J 5 bases, leaving 13 bases between the germline ends. The CDR3 DNA is TGTGCCAGCAGCTTAGATCAAAAGGGTCTGACTGAAGCTTTCTTT. It translates to CASSLDQKGLTEAFF.

This clone has more than one count but fewer than ten. The CDR3 DNA follows: TGTGCCTGGAGTGTCTCTCATCAGAGTTTCTTCTTCTTT. Protein product: CAWSVSHQSFFFF. The rearrangement links TRBV30 to TRBJ1-1; no definite D call. The CDR3 length is 13 residues. V was pared by 0 bases and J by 14 bases, with 19 bases between. Germline loops: CDR1 GTSNPN, CDR2 SVGIG (reference sequence).

This clone came up many times. The chain uses TRBV29-1 and TRBJ2-1; D is ambiguous. V lost 3 bases and J lost 4, with 4 bases in between. CDR3 length equals 11 residues. Germline V gene sequence: CDR1 SQVTM, CDR2 ANQGSEA. The CDR3 bases are TGCAGCGTTGATCTGTACAATGAGCAGTTCTTC. It yields the protein CSVDLYNEQFF.

This clone turned up a few times. An end of the junction differs from the germline gene, which may be a read error. The chain links TRBV7-7 to TRBJ2-3, with D perhaps matching TRBD2 (5 bases). Germline V CDR1 and CDR2: SSHAT, FNYEAQ (reference sequence). The CDR3 contains 13 residues. The CDR3 DNA reads TGTGCTAGCAGCTTAAATCGGGAAGATACGCAGTATTTT. It specifies CASSLNREDTQYF.

The rearrangement joins TRBV5-1 to TRBJ2-5, with D perhaps TRBD1 or TRBD2 (6 bases each). The CDR3 spans 13 residues. CDR1 SGHRS and CDR2 YFSETQ come from the germline V gene. Trimming removed 6 bases from V and 4 bases from J, with 13 bases in between. The CDR3 protein is CASTPGGSETQYF. In nucleotides, the CDR3 is TGCGCCAGCACCCCCGGGGGCTCAGAGACCCAGTACTTC.

A remark on this clone: Distinct nucleotide sequences in the sample also encode this CDR3. The chain employs TRBV18 and TRBJ1-5, with a weak D call TRBD1 (5 bases). Germline CDR1 reads KGHSH; CDR2 reads LQKENI. With 2 bases removed from V and 2 bases from J, the gap between germline ends came to 7 bases. The CDR3 length is 14 residues. The DNA for the CDR3 is TGTGCCAGCTCACCAGGGGGAGGCAATCAGCCCCAGCATTTT. Translating gives CASSPGGGNQPQHF.

J is TRBJ2-2 and V is TRBV27; D is uncertain. Looked up from germline, CDR1 is MNHEY and CDR2 is SMNVEV (reference sequence). Trimming cost V 3 bases and J 2 bases, with 4 bases left between them. CDR3 length equals 13 residues. The CDR3 reads CASSFTNTGELFF. The CDR3 DNA sequence: TGTGCCAGCAGTTTTACTAACACCGGGGAGCTGTTTTTT.

This clone was counted only a few times. Other DNA sequences in the same sample also yield this CDR3. The V call is TRBV28, the J call TRBJ1-6; no definite D call. V shed 1 base and J shed 9 bases, with 4 bases lying between them. The CDR3 is made up of 12 amino acids. Germline V gives CDR1 MDHEN, CDR2 SYDVKM. The CDR3 nucleotides are TGTGCCAGCAGTTTATCTGGTTCACCCCTCCACTTT. It translates to CASSLSGSPLHF. Variable domain in full (rest from reference TRBV28 and TRBJ1-6): DVKVTQSSRYLVKRTGEKVFLECVQDMDHENMFWYRQDPGLGLRLIYFSYDVKMKEKGDIPEGYSVSREKKERFSLILESASTNQTSMYLCASSLSGSPLHFGNGTRLTVT.

This chain joins TRBV5-1 and TRBJ1-4; the match to TRBD1 covers 7 bases. Germline-derived CDR1 and CDR2 are SGHRS and YFSETQ. Unmatched junction bases numbered 9, after V lost 4 bases and J lost 6 bases. The CDR3 loop spans 15 amino acids. This CDR3 is CASSPSDREDEKLFF. CDR3 nucleotides: TGCGCCAGCAGCCCTTCTGACAGGGAAGATGAAAAACTGTTTTTT.

This clone has just a few counts. The genes are TRBV7-2 and TRBJ2-1; 13 bases are a match to TRBD2. Trimming removed 5 bases from V and 6 bases from J; junction bases left unmatched: 4. The CDR3 is 15 residues long. Per the germline V gene, CDR1 is SGHTA and CDR2 is FQGNSA. The CDR3 DNA is TGTGCCAGCAGCCTAACTAGCGGGGGGGCCAATGAGCAGTTCTTC. Protein product: CASSLTSGGANEQFF. The variable domain in full, completed from reference TRBV7-2 and TRBJ2-1, reads GAGVSQSPSNKVTEKGKDVELRCDPISGHTALYWYRQSLGQGLEFLIYFQGNSAPDKSGLPSDRFSAERTGGSVSTLTIQRTQQEDSAVYLCASSLTSGGANEQFFGPGTRLTVL.

The rearrangement links TRBV4-3 to TRBJ2-1, with 7 nucleotides matching TRBD1. This CDR3 spans 15 amino acids. The V and J ends lost 0 bases and 6 bases, in that order; junction bases with no gene match: 5. The germline V gene has CDR1 LGHNA and CDR2 YSLEER. The CDR3 loop reads CASSQDHRGRNEQFF. CDR3 DNA: TGCGCCAGCAGCCAAGACCACAGGGGCCGCAATGAGCAGTTCTTC.

The chain recombines TRBV7-2 with TRBJ2-5; no clear D. CDR3 length: 14 residues. V shed 5 bases and J shed 4 bases, with 14 bases lying between them. In germline, CDR1 is SGHTA, CDR2 FQGNSA. This CDR3 is CASSPEWVGETQYF. DNA of the CDR3: TGTGCCAGCAGCCCCGAGTGGGTGGGAGAGACCCAGTACTTC.

The chain carries TRBV9 and TRBJ2-3; 9 nucleotides match TRBD2. V lost 2 bases to trimming and J lost 4 bases; unmatched junction nucleotides: 5. In germline, CDR1 is SGDLS, CDR2 YYNGEE. The CDR3 length is 15 residues. For the CDR3, the DNA is TGTGCCAGCAGCGTGGTAAGCGGGGGGTCAGATACGCAGTATTTT. This gives the protein CASSVVSGGSDTQYF. Drawing the rest from reference TRBV9 and TRBJ2-3, the complete variable domain is DSGVTQTPKHLITATGQRVTLRCSPRSGDLSVYWYQQSLDQGLQFLIQYYNGEERAKGNILERFSAQQFPDLHSELNLSSLELGDSALYFCASSVVSGGSDTQYFGPGTRLTVL.

The V gene is TRBV5-1, the J gene TRBJ2-5; tentative D call: TRBD1 (5 bases). Germline loops: CDR1 SGHRS, CDR2 YFSETQ. The CDR3 is made up of 15 amino acids. Trimming stripped 0 bases from V and 5 bases from J, with 14 bases between. CDR3 bases: TGCGCCAGCAGCTTGGCGGCCAGCCCAGGGGAGACCCAGTACTTC. Protein sequence: CASSLAASPGETQYF. Based on the CDR3 plus reference TRBV5-1 and TRBJ2-5, the full variable domain is KAGVTQTPRYLIKTRGQQVTLSCSPISGHRSVSWYQQTPGQGLQFLFEYFSETQRNKGNFPGRFSGRQFSNSRSEMNVSTLELGDSALYLCASSLAASPGETQYFGPGTRLLVL.

In this sample, this clone turned up many times. The V gene is TRBV28, the J gene TRBJ2-3; the D gene is possibly TRBD2 (6 bases). CDR1 MDHEN and CDR2 SYDVKM come from the germline V gene. CDR3 size: 14 residues. Trimming removed 6 bases at V and 4 bases at J, with 14 bases between. The CDR3 DNA reads as TGTGCCAGCAGCTTTGCGGGGACCTCAGATACGCAGTATTTT. Protein: CASSFAGTSDTQYF.

This clone was seen a handful of times. The chain employs TRBV6-5 and TRBJ2-2; perhaps TRBD1 as D (5 bases). The germline V gene has CDR1 MNHEY and CDR2 SVGAGI. V shed 6 bases and J shed 4 bases, with 9 bases lying between them. This CDR3 contains 13 residues. The CDR3 DNA reads TGTGCCAGCAGCCAGGGCTTCACCGGGGAGCTGTTTTTT. Translated: CASSQGFTGELFF.

This chain's CDR3 is CASRGRTQGVYSPLHF. Written as DNA, the CDR3 is TGTGCCAGCAGAGGACGGACTCAGGGGGTCTATTCACCCCTCCACTTT. The chain carries TRBV28 and TRBJ1-6; 7 nucleotides match TRBD1. This CDR3 region has 16 residues. Trimming removed 6 bases from V and 8 bases from J; junction bases left unmatched: 13. Germline V gene lookup returns CDR1 MDHEN and CDR2 SYDVKM.

This clone was detected many times. The chain couples TRBV6-1 to TRBJ2-5; D gene unclear. CDR1 and CDR2 (germline): MNHNS, SASEGT. Trimming removed 4 bases at V and 8 bases at J, with 11 bases between. This CDR3 spans 12 amino acids. The CDR3 region is CASSGALSTQYF. The CDR3 nucleotides read TGTGCCAGCAGTGGGGCCCTAAGTACCCAGTACTTC.